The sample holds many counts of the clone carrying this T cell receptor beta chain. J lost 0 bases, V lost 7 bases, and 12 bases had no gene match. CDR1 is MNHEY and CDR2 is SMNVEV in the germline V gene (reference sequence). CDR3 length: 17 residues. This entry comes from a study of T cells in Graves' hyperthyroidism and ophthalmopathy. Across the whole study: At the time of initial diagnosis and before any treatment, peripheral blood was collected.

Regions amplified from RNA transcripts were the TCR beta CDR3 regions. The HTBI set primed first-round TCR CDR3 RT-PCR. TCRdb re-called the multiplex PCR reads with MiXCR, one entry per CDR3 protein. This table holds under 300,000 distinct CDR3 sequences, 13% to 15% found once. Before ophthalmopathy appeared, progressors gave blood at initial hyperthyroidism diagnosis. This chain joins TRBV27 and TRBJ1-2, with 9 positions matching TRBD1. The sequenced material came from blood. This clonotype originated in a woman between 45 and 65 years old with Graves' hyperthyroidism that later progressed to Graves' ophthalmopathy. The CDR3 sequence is CASTKHRTGEANYGYTF. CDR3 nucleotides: TGTGCCAGCACGAAACATAGGACAGGGGAAGCTAACTATGGCTACACCTTC.